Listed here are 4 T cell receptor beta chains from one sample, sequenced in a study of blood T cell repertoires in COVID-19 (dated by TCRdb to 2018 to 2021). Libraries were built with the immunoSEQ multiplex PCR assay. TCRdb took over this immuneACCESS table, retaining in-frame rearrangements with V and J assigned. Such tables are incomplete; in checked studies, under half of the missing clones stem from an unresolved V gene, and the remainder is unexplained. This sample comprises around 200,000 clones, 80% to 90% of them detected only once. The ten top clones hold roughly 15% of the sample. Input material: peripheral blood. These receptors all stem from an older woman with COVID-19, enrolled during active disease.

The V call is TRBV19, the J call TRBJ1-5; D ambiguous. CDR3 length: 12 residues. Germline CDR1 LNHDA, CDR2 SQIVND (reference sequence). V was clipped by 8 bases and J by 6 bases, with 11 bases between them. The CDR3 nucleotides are TGTGCCAGTGCATGGGCGGGTCAGCCCCAGCATTTT. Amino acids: CASAWAGQPQHF.

CDR3 in DNA: TGTGCCAGCAGCTTAGGATTTCGGCGGGGGGGCAGTGAGCAGTTCTTC. Translating gives CASSLGFRRGGSEQFF. The gene calls are TRBV11-2 and TRBJ2-1; 9 nucleotides match TRBD2. The germline V gene has CDR1 SGHAT and CDR2 FQNNGV. This CDR3 is 16 amino acids long. V dropped 1 base and J dropped 9; count of bases not matched to a gene: 10.

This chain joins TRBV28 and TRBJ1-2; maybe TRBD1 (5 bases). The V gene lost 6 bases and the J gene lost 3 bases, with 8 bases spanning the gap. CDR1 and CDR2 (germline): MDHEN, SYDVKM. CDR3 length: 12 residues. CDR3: CASSETDYGYTF. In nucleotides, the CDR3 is TGTGCCAGCAGCGAGACAGACTATGGCTACACCTTC.

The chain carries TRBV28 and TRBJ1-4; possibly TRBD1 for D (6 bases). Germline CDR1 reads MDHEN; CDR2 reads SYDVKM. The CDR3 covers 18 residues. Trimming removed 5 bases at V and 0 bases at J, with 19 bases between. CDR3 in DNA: TGTGCCAGCAGTGCCCAAGGGGAGGGGGGTGCAACTAATGAAAAACTGTTTTTT. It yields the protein CASSAQGEGGATNEKLFF. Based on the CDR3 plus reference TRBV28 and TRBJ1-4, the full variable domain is DVKVTQSSRYLVKRTGEKVFLECVQDMDHENMFWYRQDPGLGLRLIYFSYDVKMKEKGDIPEGYSVSREKKERFSLILESASTNQTSMYLCASSAQGEGGATNEKLFFGSGTQLSVL.